The 8 T cell receptor beta chains below come from one sample, sequenced in a study of blood T cells in healthy people across ages. For the second PCR, which ran for 7 to 11 cycles, a sample-barcoded 5' primer and a J-beta primer mix were used. In TCRdb, the 5' RACE reads were re-called with MiXCR into one record per CDR3 protein. The table lists fewer than 1,200,000 distinct CDR3 sequences, almost 25% of them singletons. This sample also belongs to another study, concerning T cells of mothers and their children.

The sample was blood. Receptors were obtained from a girl aged 2 to 9 in good health.

V and J are TRBV6-2 or TRBV6-3 and TRBJ2-3; 7 bases align to TRBD1. The ends lost 5 bases at V and 6 bases at J; junction bases unmatched: 8. CDR1 and CDR2 from the germline V gene are MNHEY and SVGEGT. This CDR3 region has 14 residues. The CDR3, as DNA: TGTGCCAGCAGTCGCAGGGGGAGAATGGATACGCAGTATTTT. Translation gives CASSRRGRMDTQYF.

The genes are TRBV28 and TRBJ2-5; tentatively, D is TRBD1 (6 bases). Trimming took off 5 bases at V and 3 bases at J, with 19 bases between the two ends. Germline V gene data show CDR1 as MDHEN and CDR2 as SYDVKM. This CDR3 has 16 residues. The CDR3 sequence: CASSPRVPGHKETQYF. The CDR3 coding sequence is TGTGCCAGCAGTCCACGCGTACCGGGACACAAAGAGACCCAGTACTTC. The full variable domain, its missing parts supplied by reference TRBV28 and TRBJ2-5, is DVKVTQSSRYLVKRTGEKVFLECVQDMDHENMFWYRQDPGLGLRLIYFSYDVKMKEKGDIPEGYSVSREKKERFSLILESASTNQTSMYLCASSPRVPGHKETQYFGPGTRLLVL.

J is TRBJ2-5 and V is TRBV20-1; D ambiguous. Germline CDR1 and CDR2: DFQATT and SNEGSKA (reference sequence). The V end lost 7 bases, the J end lost 3 bases, and 12 bases lay between the germline ends. This CDR3 contains 12 residues. Written as DNA, the CDR3 is TGCAGTGTGCTTTATCGTAAAGAGACCCAGTACTTC. Its translation is CSVLYRKETQYF.

This clonotype showed up just a few times. The V and J genes are TRBV11-2 and TRBJ2-4; tentative D call: TRBD1 (5 bases). This CDR3 has 17 residues. V was shortened by 1 base and J by 6 bases, with 19 bases between the two germline ends. Germline CDR1 and CDR2: SGHAT and FQNNGV. CDR3 bases: TGTGCCAGCAGCTTAGGCAGAACGGCAGGGATGGGAAACATTCAGTACTTC. It yields the protein CASSLGRTAGMGNIQYF.

This clonotype was observed a few times. The rearrangement joins TRBV29-1 to TRBJ1-2; D remains unclear. The CDR3 contains 11 residues. With 8 bases removed from V and 8 bases from J, the gap between germline ends came to 15 bases. Germline values: CDR1 SQVTM, CDR2 ANQGSEA. CDR3 amino acids: CSFITSGGYTF. The CDR3 DNA is TGCAGCTTCATTACCTCGGGAGGCTACACCTTC.

This clonotype was seen only a few times. The chain employs TRBV12-3 or TRBV12-4 and TRBJ2-3, with a weak D call TRBD2 (5 bases). Trimming removed 5 bases from V and 5 bases from J, with 11 bases in between. This CDR3 comprises 13 residues. For the CDR3, the DNA is TGTGCCAGCAGTGAGGGTCTAGGAGATACGCAGTATTTT. Amino acids: CASSEGLGDTQYF.

The rearrangement uses TRBV4-1 and TRBJ1-4; no firm D call. Germline CDR1 MGHRA, CDR2 YSYEKL. This CDR3 contains 10 residues. V dropped 8 bases and J dropped 12 bases, with 10 bases sitting between them. The CDR3 DNA is TGCGCCAGCCGCGGGGTGGAACTGTTTTTT. This gives the protein CASRGVELFF.

This clonotype was found once. The gene calls are TRBV3-1 and TRBJ1-1, with 7 bases aligning to TRBD1. The V and J ends lost 2 bases and 10 bases, in that order; junction bases with no gene match: 7. The germline gives CDR1 LGHDT, CDR2 YNNKEL (reference sequence). The CDR3 spans 13 residues. The CDR3 bases are TGTGCCAGCAGCCAACAGACAGGGAGGGGAGCTTTCTTT. Protein sequence: CASSQQTGRGAFF.